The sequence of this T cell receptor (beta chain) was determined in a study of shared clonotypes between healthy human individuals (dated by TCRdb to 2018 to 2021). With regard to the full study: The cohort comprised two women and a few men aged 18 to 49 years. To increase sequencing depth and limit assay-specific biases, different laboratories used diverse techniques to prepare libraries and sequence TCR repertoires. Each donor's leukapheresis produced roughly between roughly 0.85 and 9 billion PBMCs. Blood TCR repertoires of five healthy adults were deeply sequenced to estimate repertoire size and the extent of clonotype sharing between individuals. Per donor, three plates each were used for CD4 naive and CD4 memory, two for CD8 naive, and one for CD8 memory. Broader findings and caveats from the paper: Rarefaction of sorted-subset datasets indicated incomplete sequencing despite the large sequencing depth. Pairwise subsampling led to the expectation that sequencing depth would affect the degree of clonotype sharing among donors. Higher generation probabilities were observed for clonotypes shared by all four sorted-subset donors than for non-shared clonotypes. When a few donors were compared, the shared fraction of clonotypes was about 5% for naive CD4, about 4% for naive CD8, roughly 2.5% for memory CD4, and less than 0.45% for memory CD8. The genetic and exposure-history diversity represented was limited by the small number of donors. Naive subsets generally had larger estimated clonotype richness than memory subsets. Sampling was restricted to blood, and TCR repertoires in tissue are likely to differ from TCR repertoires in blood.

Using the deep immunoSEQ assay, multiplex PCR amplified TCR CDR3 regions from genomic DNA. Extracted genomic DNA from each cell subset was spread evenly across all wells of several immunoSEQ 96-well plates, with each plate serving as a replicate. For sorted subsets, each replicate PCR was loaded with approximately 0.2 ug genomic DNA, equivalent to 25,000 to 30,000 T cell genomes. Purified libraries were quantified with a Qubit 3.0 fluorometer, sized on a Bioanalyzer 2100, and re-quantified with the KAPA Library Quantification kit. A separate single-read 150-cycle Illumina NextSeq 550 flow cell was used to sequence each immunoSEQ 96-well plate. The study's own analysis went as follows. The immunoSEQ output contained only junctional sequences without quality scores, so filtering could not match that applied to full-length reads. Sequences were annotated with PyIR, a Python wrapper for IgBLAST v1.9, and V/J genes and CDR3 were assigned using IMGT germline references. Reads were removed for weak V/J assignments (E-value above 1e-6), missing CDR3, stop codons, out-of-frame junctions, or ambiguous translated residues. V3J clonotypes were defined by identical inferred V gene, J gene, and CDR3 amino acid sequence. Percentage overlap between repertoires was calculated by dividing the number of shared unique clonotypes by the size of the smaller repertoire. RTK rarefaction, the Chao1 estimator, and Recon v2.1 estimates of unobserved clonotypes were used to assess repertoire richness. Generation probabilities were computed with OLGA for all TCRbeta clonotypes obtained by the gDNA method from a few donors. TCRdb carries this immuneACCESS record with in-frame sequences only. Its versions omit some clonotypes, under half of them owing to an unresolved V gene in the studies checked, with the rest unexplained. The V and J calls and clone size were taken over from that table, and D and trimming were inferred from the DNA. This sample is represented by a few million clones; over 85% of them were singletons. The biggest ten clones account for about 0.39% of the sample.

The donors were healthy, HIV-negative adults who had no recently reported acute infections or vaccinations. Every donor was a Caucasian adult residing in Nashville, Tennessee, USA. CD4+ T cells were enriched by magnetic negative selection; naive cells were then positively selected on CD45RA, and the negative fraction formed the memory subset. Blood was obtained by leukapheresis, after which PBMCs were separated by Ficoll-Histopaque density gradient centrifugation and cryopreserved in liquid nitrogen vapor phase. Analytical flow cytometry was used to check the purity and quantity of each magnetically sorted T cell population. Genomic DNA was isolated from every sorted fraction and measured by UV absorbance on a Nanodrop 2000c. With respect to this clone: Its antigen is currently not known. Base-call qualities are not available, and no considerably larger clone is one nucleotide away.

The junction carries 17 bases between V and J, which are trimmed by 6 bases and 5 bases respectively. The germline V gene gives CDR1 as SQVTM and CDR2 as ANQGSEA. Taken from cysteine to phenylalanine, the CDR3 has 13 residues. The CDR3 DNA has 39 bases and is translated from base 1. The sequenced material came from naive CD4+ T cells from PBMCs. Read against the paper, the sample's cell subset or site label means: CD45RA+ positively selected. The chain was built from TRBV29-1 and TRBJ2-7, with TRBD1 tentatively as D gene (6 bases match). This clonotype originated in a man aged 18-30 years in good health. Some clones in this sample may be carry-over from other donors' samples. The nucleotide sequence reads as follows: TGCAGCGTACGCGCCCAGGGGAGCAACGAGCAGTACTTC. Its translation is CSVRAQGSNEQYF.